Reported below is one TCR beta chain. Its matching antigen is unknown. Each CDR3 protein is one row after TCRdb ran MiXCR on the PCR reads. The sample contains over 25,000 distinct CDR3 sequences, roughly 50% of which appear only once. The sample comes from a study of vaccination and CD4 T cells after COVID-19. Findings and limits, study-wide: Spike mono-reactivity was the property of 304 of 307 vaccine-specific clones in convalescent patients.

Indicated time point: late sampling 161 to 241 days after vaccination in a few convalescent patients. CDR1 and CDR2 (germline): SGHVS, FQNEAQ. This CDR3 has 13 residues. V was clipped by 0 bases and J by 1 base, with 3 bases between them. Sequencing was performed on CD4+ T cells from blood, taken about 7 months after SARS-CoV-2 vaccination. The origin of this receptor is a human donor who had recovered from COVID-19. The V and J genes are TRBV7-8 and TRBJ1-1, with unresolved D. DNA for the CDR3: TGTGCCAGCAGCTTAGCCCGGAACACTGAAGCTTTCTTT. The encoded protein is CASSLARNTEAFF.